A selection of T cell receptor beta chains follows, all from one sample in a study of response to subunit inactivated influenza vaccine. TCRdb recomputed calls from the RT-PCR reads with MiXCR, one row per CDR3 protein. This sample yields around 760,000 distinct CDR3 sequences, of which approximately 15% are seen a single time; 5.5% to 8% belongs to the top ten. The input for sequencing was PBMCs from blood, taken about 14 days before vaccination. The receptor source for this set is a man aged 50-59 years who received an inactivated influenza vaccine. Each CDR3 is given with its conserved first and last residue. The order of the fields is CDR3 protein, CDR3 DNA, D gene, V gene, clone size, CDR3 length, J gene. The D gene is left open where the match is weak. Only part of the rows carry a size: once, few, many, or a class if the clone is expanded.

CASGLSTGTGEKLFF	TGTGCCAGCGGTTTAAGTACCGGGACGGGTGAAAAACTGTTTTTT	.	TRBV28	.	15	TRBJ1-4
CASSTAGTDYNEQFF	TGCGCCAGCAGCACCGCCGGGACGGACTACAATGAGCAGTTCTTC	.	TRBV5-1	few	15	TRBJ2-1
CASSRSNTNNEQFF	TGTGCCAGCAGCAGGTCCAACACCAACAATGAGCAGTTCTTC	.	TRBV9	.	14	TRBJ2-1
CASSAGTGRGITEAFF	TGTGCCAGCAGCGCTGGGACAGGGAGGGGGATAACTGAAGCTTTCTTT	TRBD1	TRBV5-5	.	16	TRBJ1-1
CASTIGTSNTEAFF	TGTGCCAGTACCATCGGGACATCCAACACTGAAGCTTTCTTT	.	TRBV19	.	14	TRBJ1-1
CASSLGPGNSYEQYF	TGTGCCAGCAGCTTAGGGCCGGGGAATTCCTACGAGCAGTACTTC	.	TRBV7-2	few	15	TRBJ2-7
CASSPQANEQFF	TGTGCCAGCTCACCACAGGCGAATGAGCAGTTCTTC	.	TRBV18	few	12	TRBJ2-1
CASSYPYNEQFF	TGTGCCAGCAGTTACCCCTACAATGAGCAGTTCTTC	.	TRBV6-5	many	12	TRBJ2-1
CSARTGQHEQFF	TGCAGTGCTAGGACCGGACAGCATGAGCAGTTCTTC	.	TRBV20-1	many	12	TRBJ2-1
CASSDRMGTNEKLFF	TGCGCCAGCAGTGACCGGATGGGAACTAATGAAAAACTGTTTTTT	.	TRBV5-1	few	15	TRBJ1-4
CASSPKTSSTDTQYF	TGTGCCAGCAGTCCCAAGACTAGCAGCACAGATACGCAGTATTTT	TRBD2	TRBV4-2	few	15	TRBJ2-3